This T cell receptor beta chain was retrieved from a study of blood T cell repertoires in COVID-19 (dated by TCRdb to the early 2020s). Background for the entire study: The collaborator samples originated in the United States, Italy and Spain and spanned the acute and convalescent phases of COVID-19. The material from the prospective study consisted of cDNA or gDNA derived from T cells, B-cell-depleted T cells, or PBMCs. The dataset comprised deeply sampled blood TCRbeta repertoires from subjects exposed to, actively infected with, or recovered from COVID-19. The repertoires were made available in a free public database intended to serve as a resource for research on the immune response to SARS-CoV-2. Samples were obtained from the ongoing ImmuneRACE study (first 160 participants) and from some 1,200 subjects provided by 6 global collaborators. Sample metadata almost always included a de-identified subject ID, COVID-19 status, age in years and sex. Where available, HLA class I and class II types were obtained from metadata supplied by the sample provider rather than from assay-based typing.

Overall study outcomes, separate from this receptor: Clinical and demographic metadata were provided uncurated, with the amount varying by source and participant.

Whole blood was collected in K2EDTA tubes by collaborating institutions according to the institutions' own protocols. For TCRbeta analysis, collaborator samples were shipped as frozen whole blood, as isolated PBMCs, or as DNA extracted from either sample type. There are 17 amino acids in the CDR3, from cysteine to phenylalanine inclusive. Only the CDR3 DNA is retained, 51 bases long and in frame from the first base. After removal of 2 bases from V and 4 bases from J, the junction retains 12 bases not matched to a gene. Via the germline V gene (reference sequence), CDR1 is SGHNT and CDR2 YYREEE. In regard to this clone: Its antigen specificity is not known. Within one base of it there is no much larger clone, and no base qualities were kept.

The immunoSEQ Assay, a bias-controlled multiplex PCR, was used to amplify TCRbeta CDR3 regions from genomic DNA. The authors' pipeline ran thus. Nucleated cell counts per sample were estimated from amplification of reference gene primers within the assay. To quantify the absolute abundance of each unique TCRbeta CDR3 rearrangement, sequence reads were collapsed and filtered. For each sample, productive Simpson clonality was calculated as the square root of Simpson's diversity index across productive rearrangements. Not all clones reach the TCRdb copy of this immuneACCESS table, which keeps in-frame sequences only. Checked studies attribute under half of the gap to unresolved V genes and leave the rest unexplained. The V and J calls and clone size come from that table; D and trimming were worked out from the DNA. Within this sample are about 160,000 clones, with around 84% of them counted one time only. Jointly, the top ten make up roughly 2.3% of the sample.

The chain is assembled from TRBV5-4 and TRBJ1-2, and 9 junction bases match TRBD1. The source of this sequence is a man in his 70s with acute or convalescent COVID-19. Sequencing was done on a sample of peripheral blood. The nucleotide sequence is given as TGTGCCAGCAGCTTTAGGACAGGGGCGGGGGTCGGCTATGGCTACACCTTC. Its protein product is CASSFRTGAGVGYGYTF.